The clone carrying this T cell receptor (beta chain) was recorded many times. The antigen is not known. This entry belongs to a study of T cell repertoires in cytomegalovirus infection. TCRdb reprocessed the reads via MiXCR and lists one record per CDR3 protein. This table holds hundreds of thousands of distinct CDR3 sequences, approximately 32% found once. Germline V lookup: CDR1 SGHTA, CDR2 FQGTGA. V trimming: 3 bases; J trimming: 4 bases; junction bases outside the gene matches: 11. The CDR3 runs to 19 residues. The source of this sequence is a human donor in good health (CMV status not recorded). Some clones in this sample may be carry-over from other donors' samples. This chain connects TRBV7-3 to TRBJ2-1; TRBD2 matches at 14 bases. This material consisted of cultured PBMCs, taken from culture after CMV antigen stimulation. The CDR3 nucleotides read TGTGCCAGCAGCTTTACCGGGACTAGCGGGAGACGTTCTTACAATGAGCAGTTCTTC. This encodes CASSFTGTSGRRSYNEQFF.